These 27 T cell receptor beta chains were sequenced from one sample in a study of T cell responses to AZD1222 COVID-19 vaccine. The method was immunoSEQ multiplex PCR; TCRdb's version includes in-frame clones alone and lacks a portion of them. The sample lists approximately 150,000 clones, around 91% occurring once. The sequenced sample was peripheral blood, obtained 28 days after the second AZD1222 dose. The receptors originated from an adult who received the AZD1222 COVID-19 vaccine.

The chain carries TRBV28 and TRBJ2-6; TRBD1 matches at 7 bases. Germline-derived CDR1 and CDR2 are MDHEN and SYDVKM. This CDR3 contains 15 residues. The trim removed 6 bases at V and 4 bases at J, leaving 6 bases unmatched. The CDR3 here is CASRIQGPGANVLTF. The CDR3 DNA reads TGTGCCAGCAGGATACAGGGGCCCGGGGCCAACGTCCTGACTTTC.

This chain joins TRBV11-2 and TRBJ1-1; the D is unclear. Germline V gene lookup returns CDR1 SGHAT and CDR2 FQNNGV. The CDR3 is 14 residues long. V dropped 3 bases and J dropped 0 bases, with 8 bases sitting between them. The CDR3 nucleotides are TGTGCCAGCAGCTTCATGGTGATGAACACTGAAGCTTTCTTT. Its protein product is CASSFMVMNTEAFF.

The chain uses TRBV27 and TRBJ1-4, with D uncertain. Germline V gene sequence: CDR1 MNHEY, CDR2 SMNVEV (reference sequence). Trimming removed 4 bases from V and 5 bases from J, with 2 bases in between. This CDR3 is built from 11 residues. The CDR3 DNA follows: TGTGCCAGCAGTTCGAATGAAAAACTGTTTTTT. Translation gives CASSSNEKLFF.

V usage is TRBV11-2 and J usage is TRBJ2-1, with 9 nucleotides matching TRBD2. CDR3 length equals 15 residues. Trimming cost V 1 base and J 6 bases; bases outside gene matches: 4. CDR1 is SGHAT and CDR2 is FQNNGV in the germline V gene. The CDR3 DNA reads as TGTGCCAGCAGCTTAGCAGCGGGGGGCCCCAATGAGCAGTTCTTC. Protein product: CASSLAAGGPNEQFF.

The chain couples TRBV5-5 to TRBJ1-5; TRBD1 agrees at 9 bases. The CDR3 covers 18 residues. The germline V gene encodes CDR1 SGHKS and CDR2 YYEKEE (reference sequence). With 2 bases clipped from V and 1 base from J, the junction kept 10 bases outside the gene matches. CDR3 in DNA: TGTGCCAGCAGCTTCCTCTGGACAGGGGAGGCCAGCAATCAGCCCCAGCATTTT. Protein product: CASSFLWTGEASNQPQHF.

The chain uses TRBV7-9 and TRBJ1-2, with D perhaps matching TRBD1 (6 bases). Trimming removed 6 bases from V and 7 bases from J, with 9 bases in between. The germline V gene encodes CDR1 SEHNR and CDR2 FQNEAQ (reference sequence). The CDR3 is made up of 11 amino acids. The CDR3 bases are TGTGCCAGCAGTTACAGGGTTGGCTACACCTTC. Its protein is CASSYRVGYTF. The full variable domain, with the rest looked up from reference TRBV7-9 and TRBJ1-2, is DTGVSQNPRHKITKRGQNVTFRCDPISEHNRLYWYRQTLGQGPEFLTYFQNEAQLEKSRLLSDRFSAERPKGSFSTLEIQRTEQGDSAMYLCASSYRVGYTFGSGTRLTVV.

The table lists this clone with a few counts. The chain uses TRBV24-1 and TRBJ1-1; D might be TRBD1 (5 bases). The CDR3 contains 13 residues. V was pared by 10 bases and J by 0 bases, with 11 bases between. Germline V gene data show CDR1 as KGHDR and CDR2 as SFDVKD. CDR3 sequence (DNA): TGTGCCACTATGGGACGGATGAACACTGAAGCTTTCTTT. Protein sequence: CATMGRMNTEAFF.

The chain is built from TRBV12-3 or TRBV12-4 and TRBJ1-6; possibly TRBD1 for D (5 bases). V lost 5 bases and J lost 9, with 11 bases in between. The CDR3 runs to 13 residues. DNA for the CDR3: TGTGCCAGCAGTCTTGCGAGGGGTTCACCCCTCCACTTT. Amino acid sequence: CASSLARGSPLHF.

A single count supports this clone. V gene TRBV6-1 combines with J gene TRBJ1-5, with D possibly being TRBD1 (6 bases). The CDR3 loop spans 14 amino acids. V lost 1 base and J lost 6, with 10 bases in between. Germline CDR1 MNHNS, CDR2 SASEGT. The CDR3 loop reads CASSEGGGGQPQHF. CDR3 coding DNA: TGTGCCAGCAGTGAAGGAGGGGGAGGTCAGCCCCAGCATTTT.

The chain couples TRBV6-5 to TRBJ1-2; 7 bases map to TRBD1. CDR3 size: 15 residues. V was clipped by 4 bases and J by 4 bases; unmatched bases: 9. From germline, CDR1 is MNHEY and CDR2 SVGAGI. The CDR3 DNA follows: TGTGCCAGCAGTTCACCGGGACAGTTTTCCTATGGCTACACCTTC. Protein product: CASSSPGQFSYGYTF.

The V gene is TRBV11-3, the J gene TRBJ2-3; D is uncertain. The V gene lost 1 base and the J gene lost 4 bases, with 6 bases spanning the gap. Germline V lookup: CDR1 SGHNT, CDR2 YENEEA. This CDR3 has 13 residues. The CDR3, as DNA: TGTGCCAGCAGCTTAGGAGGAGCAGATACGCAGTATTTT. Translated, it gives CASSLGGADTQYF.

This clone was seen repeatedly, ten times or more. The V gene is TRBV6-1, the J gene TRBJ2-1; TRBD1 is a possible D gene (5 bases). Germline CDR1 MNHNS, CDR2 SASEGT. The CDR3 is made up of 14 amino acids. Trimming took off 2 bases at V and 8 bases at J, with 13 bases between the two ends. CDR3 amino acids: CASSEIGERDEQFF. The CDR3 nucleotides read TGTGCCAGCAGTGAAATAGGGGAAAGGGATGAGCAGTTCTTC.

The chain's CDR3 is CASQLGDRGSYGYTF. CDR3 DNA: TGTGCCAGTCAGCTCGGGGACAGGGGAAGCTATGGCTACACCTTC. The chain has TRBV19 and TRBJ1-2, with TRBD1 matching 10 bases. The CDR3 runs 15 residues. Germline V gives CDR1 LNHDA, CDR2 SQIVND (reference sequence). The V and J ends lost 8 bases and 4 bases, in that order; junction bases with no gene match: 10.

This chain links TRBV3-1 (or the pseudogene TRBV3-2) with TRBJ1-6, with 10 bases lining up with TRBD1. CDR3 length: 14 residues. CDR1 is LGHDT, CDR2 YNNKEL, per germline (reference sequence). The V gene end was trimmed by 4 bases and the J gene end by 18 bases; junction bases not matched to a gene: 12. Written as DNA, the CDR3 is TGTGCCAGCAGCCCCTCAAGACAGGGGGCGAGGAACCACTTT. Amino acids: CASSPSRQGARNHF.

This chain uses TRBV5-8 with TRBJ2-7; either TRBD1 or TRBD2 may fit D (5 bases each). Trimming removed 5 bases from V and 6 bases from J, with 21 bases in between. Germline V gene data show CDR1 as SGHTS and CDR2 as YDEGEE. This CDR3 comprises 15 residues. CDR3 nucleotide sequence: TGTGCCAGCAGTTTCCGGGACCCCCCACCGATCGAGCAGTACGTC. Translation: CASSFRDPPPIEQYV.

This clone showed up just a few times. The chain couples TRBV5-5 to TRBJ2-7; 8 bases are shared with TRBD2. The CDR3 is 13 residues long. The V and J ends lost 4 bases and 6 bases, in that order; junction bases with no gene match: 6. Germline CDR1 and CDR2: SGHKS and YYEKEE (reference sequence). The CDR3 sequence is CASSGAGDFEQYF. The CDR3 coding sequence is TGTGCCAGCAGCGGAGCGGGAGACTTCGAGCAGTACTTC.

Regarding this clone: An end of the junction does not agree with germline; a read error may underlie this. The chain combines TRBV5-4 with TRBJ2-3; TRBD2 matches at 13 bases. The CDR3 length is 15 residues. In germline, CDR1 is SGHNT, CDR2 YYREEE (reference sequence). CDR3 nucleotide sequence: TGTGCCAGCACCTTGGGGACTAGCGGGAAAGATACGCAGTATTTT. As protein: CASTLGTSGKDTQYF.

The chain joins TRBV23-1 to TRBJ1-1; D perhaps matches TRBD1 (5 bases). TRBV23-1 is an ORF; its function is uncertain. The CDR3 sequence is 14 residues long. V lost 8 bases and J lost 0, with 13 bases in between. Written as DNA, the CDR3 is TGCGCCAGCGAAGAGGACACCATGAACACTGAAGCTTTCTTT. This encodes CASEEDTMNTEAFF.

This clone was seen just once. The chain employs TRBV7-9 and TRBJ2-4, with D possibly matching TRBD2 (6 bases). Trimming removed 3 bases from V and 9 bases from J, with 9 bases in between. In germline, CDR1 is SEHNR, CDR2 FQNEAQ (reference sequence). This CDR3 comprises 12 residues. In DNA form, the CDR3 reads TGTGCCAGCAGCTTGGAGGGCGGCATTCAGTACTTC. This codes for CASSLEGGIQYF.

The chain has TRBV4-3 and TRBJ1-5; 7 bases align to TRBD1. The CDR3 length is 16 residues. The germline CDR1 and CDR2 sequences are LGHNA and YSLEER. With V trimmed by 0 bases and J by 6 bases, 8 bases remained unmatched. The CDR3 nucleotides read TGCGCCAGCAGCCAAGATCGGAGGGGGCATGGTCAGCCCCAGCATTTT. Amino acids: CASSQDRRGHGQPQHF.

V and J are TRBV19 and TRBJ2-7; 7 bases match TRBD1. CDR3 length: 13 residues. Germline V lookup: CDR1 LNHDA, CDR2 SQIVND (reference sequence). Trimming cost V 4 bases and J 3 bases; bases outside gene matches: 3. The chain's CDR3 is CASSRQGDYEQYF. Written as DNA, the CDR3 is TGTGCCAGTAGTAGACAGGGTGACTACGAGCAGTACTTC.

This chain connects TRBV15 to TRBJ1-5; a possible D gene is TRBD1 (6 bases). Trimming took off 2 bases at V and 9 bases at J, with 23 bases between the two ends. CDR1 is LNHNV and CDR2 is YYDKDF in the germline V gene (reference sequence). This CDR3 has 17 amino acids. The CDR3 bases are TGTGCCACCAGCAGACAGGGGTTCAAATCTGTTTATCCGCCCCAGCATTTT. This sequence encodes CATSRQGFKSVYPPQHF.

The CDR3 is CASSQDHRFGQGGYGYTF. For the CDR3, the DNA is TGTGCCAGCAGCCAAGACCACCGTTTCGGACAGGGAGGCTATGGCTACACCTTC. V is TRBV3-1 (or the pseudogene TRBV3-2) and J is TRBJ1-2; TRBD1 agrees at 8 bases. The J segment lost 4 bases and the V segment lost 0 bases, leaving 13 bases of the junction unmatched. The V gene's germline CDR1 is LGHDT and CDR2 YNNKEL (reference sequence). This CDR3 spans 18 amino acids.

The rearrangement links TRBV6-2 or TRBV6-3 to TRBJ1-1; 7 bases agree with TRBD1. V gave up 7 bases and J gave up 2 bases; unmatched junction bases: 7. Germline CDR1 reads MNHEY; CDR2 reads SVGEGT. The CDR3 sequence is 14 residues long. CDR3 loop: CASNPRGDNTEAFF. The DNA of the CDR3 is TGTGCCAGCAACCCCAGGGGGGATAACACTGAAGCTTTCTTT.

The chain's CDR3 is CASIPLTPLNSPLHF. The CDR3 nucleotides read TGTGCCAGCATTCCCCTGACACCATTAAATTCACCCCTCCACTTT. The chain joins TRBV6-5 to TRBJ1-6, with D unresolved. From germline, CDR1 is MNHEY and CDR2 SVGAGI. The CDR3 is 15 amino acids. V was cut by 7 bases and J by 7 bases, with 17 bases left in between.

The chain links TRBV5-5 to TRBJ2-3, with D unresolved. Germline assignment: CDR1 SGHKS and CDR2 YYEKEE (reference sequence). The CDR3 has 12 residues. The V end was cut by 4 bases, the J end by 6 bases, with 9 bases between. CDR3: CASSISRDTQYF. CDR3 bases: TGTGCCAGCAGCATCTCTCGGGATACGCAGTATTTT.

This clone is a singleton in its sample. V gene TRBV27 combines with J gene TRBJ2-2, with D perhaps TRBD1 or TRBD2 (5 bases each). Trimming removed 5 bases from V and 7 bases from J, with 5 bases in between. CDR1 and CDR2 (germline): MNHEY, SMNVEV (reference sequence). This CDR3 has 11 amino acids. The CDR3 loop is CASSGGGELFF. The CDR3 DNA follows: TGTGCCAGCAGTGGGGGCGGGGAGCTGTTTTTT.